This T cell receptor beta chain was sequenced in a study of blood T cell repertoires in COVID-19. Study overall: Spain, Italy and the United States supplied samples that represented acute and convalescent COVID-19. From T cells, B-cell-depleted T cells, or PBMCs came the material, which was cDNA or gDNA.

This clone has just a few counts. V was pared by 6 bases and J by 5 bases, with 8 bases of the junction left unmatched. Germline CDR1 and CDR2: MNHEY and SVGAGI. CDR3 length: 15 residues. Generated by immunoSEQ multiplex PCR, the TCRdb table keeps only in-frame clones and is missing some. The table includes approximately 220,000 clones, about four fifths detected once. Sequenced material: peripheral blood. This receptor was identified in a woman aged 70 to 79 with acute or convalescent COVID-19. The rearrangement joins TRBV6-5 to TRBJ2-1; 9 bases fit TRBD2. The CDR3 loop reads CASSDRLAAHNEQFF. CDR3 coding DNA: TGTGCCAGCAGCGATAGACTAGCGGCCCACAATGAGCAGTTCTTC.